The source of this T cell receptor beta chain is a study of cytomegalovirus exposure and HLA in healthy donors. Study-wide findings and caveats: Published work reported that the classifier diagnosed cytomegalovirus status with high specificity and sensitivity. Productive rates of about 90% or about 30% were seen for most TCR beta V segments in an earlier analysis.

A word on this clone: Its antigen is unidentified.

When sampled, the donors appeared nominally healthy, though they likely had unrecorded immune exposures. Looked up from germline, CDR1 is SGHRS and CDR2 is YFSETQ. This CDR3 has 13 amino acids. With 4 bases clipped from V and 7 bases from J, the junction kept 5 bases outside the gene matches. PCR employed 60 Vbeta and 13 Jbeta primers. Using immunoSEQ multiplex PCR, the repertoire was profiled, and TCRdb retains in-frame clones only, with some absent. The sample consists of about 200,000 clones, roughly 80% of them appearing once. Input material: PBMCs. This chain joins TRBV5-1 and TRBJ1-2; 9 nucleotides match TRBD1. This TCR was recovered from a girl between 2 and 10 years old in good health and CMV-seronegative. The CDR3 DNA sequence: TGCGCCAGCAGCGAGGACAGGGGATGTGGCTACACCTTC. It yields the protein CASSEDRGCGYTF.